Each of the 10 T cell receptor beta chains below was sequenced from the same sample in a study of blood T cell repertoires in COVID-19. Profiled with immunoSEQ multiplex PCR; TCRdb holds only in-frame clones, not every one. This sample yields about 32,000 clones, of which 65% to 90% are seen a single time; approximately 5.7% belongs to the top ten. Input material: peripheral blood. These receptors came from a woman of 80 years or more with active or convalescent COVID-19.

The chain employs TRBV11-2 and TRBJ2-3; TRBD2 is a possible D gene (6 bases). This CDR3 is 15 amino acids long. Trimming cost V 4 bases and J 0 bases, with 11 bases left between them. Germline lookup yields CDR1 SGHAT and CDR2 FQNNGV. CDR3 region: CASSSTGTSTDTQYF. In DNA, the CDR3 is TGTGCCAGCAGCTCTACCGGGACTAGCACAGATACGCAGTATTTT.

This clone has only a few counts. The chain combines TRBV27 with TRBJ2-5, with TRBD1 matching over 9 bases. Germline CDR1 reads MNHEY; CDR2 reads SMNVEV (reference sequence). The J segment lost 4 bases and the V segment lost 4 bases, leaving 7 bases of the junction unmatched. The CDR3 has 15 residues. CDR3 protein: CASSYGTGLRETQYF. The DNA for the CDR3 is TGTGCCAGCAGTTACGGGACAGGGTTAAGAGAGACCCAGTACTTC.

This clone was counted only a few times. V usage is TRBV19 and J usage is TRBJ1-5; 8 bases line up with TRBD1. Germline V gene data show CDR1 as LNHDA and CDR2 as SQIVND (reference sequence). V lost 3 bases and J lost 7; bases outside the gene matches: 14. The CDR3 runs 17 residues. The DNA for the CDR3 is TGTGCCAGTAGTATGGTCAGCCGGACAGGGTTTGCCCAGCCCCAGCATTTT. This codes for CASSMVSRTGFAQPQHF. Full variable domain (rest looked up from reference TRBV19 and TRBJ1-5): DGGITQSPKYLFRKEGQNVTLSCEQNLNHDAMYWYRQDPGQGLRLIYYSQIVNDFQKGDIAEGYSVSREKKESFPLTVTSAQKNPTAFYLCASSMVSRTGFAQPQHFGDGTRLSIL.

Here the CDR3 reads CASRASGTDYEQYF. Here the CDR3 DNA reads TGTGCCAGCAGGGCGTCCGGGACAGACTACGAGCAGTACTTC. The chain links TRBV11-2 to TRBJ2-7, with TRBD1 identical over 7 bases. V dropped 6 bases and J dropped 3; count of bases not matched to a gene: 8. The germline V gene encodes CDR1 SGHAT and CDR2 FQNNGV. This CDR3 has 14 amino acids.

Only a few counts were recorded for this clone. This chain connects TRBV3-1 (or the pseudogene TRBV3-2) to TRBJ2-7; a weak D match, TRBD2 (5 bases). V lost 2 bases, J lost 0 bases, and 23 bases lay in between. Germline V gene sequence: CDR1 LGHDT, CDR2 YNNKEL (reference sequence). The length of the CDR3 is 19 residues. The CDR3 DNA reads TGTGCCAGCAGCCAATATGGCGGGTACCCCGCCCCCAGCTCCTACGAGCAGTACTTC. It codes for CASSQYGGYPAPSSYEQYF.

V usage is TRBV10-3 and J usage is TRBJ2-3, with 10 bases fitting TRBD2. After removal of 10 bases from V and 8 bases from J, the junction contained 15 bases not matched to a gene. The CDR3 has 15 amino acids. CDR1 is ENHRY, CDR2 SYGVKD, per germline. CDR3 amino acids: CATKETSGMVGTQYF. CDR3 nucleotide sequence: TGTGCCACCAAGGAAACTAGCGGGATGGTTGGTACGCAGTATTTT.

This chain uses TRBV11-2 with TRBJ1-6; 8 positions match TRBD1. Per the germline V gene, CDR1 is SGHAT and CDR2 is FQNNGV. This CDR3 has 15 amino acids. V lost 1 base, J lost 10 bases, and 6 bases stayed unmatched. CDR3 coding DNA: TGTGCCAGCAGCTTAGGGACAGGGCGTGGGTCACCCCTCCACTTT. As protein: CASSLGTGRGSPLHF.

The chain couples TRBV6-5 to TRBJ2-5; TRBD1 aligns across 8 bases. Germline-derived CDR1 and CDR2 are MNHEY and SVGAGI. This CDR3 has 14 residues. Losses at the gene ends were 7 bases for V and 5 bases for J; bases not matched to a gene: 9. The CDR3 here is CASNPQGAQETQYF. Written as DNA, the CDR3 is TGTGCCAGCAACCCGCAGGGGGCTCAGGAGACCCAGTACTTC.

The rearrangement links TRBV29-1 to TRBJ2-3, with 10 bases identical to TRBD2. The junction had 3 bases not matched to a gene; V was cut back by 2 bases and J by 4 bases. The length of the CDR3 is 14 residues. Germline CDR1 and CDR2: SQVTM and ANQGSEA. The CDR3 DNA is TGCAGCGTTGAAAGCGGGGGGGCAGCAGATACGCAGTATTTT. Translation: CSVESGGAADTQYF.

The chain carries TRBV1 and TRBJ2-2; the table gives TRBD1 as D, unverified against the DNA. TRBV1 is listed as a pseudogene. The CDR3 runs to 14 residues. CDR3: CTSSYSGVAGELFF. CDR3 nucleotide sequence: TGCACCAGCAGCTACTCAGGGGTGGCCGGGGAGCTGTTTTTT.